This T cell receptor beta chain was profiled in a study of T cells in women clearing cervical HPV infection. Sequencing used immunoSEQ multiplex PCR; TCRdb keeps in-frame clones, though not all of them. The sample has approximately 31,000 clones. The CDR3 runs to 15 residues. The germline V gene has CDR1 SGHTA and CDR2 FQGTGA. Turning to this clone: The CDR3 extends 3 residues past the end of the read, so its final part is completed from the germline J gene.

This sequence originates from a woman aged 18 to 75 with a cervical HPV16 infection that either progressed to CIN3+ or cleared (not recorded which). The specimen sequenced was blood buffy coat. The genes are TRBV7-3 and TRBJ2-3; 9 bases agree with TRBD2. CDR3 DNA, as far as it was read: TGTGCCAGCAGCTCGGGCGGGGGGGCCAGAGAGACG. The encoded protein is CASSSGGGARET. The whole CDR3 sequence reads CASSSGGGARETQYF.